This T cell receptor (beta chain) was obtained from a study of CD8 T cells in ankylosing spondylitis. General study points: Disease-linked clones proved CD8+ and comparatively uncommon in peripheral blood. Reactive arthritis synovial fluid and blood previously showed some of these motif variants.

This clonotype appeared a few times. What it binds is not known. One entry per CDR3 protein results from TCRdb running MiXCR on the 5' RACE reads. Altogether around 300,000 distinct CDR3 sequences are present, roughly 11% being singletons, with the ten largest covering roughly 9.2%. V was shortened by 2 bases and J by 1 base, with 9 bases between the two germline ends. This CDR3 has 14 residues. CDR1 and CDR2 from the germline V gene are SGHKS and YYEKEE (reference sequence). The chain has TRBV5-5 and TRBJ1-1; a weak D match, TRBD1 (5 bases). Specimen: blood, either unsorted or a sorted T cell fraction (not recorded which). This clonotype was obtained from a female donor with ankylosing spondylitis or in good health (not recorded which). CDR3 protein: CASSLPGTNTEAFF. Written as DNA, the CDR3 is TGTGCCAGCAGCTTACCGGGGACGAACACTGAAGCTTTCTTT.